The 17 T cell receptor beta chains given below trace back to one sample, sequenced in a study of early T cells in non-severe SARS-CoV-2 infection. Using its own MiXCR run on the 5' RACE reads, TCRdb lists one record per CDR3 protein. The sample records more than 55,000 distinct CDR3 sequences, approximately 12% being singletons. The sample was whole blood. These TCRs come from an adult who was a healthcare worker with PCR-confirmed SARS-CoV-2 infection or an uninfected control (not recorded which).

This clonotype has just a few counts. The J gene is TRBJ2-5, the V gene TRBV11-3; weak D call: TRBD2 (6 bases). Germline assignment: CDR1 SGHNT and CDR2 YENEEA. This CDR3 is 13 amino acids long. V gave up 5 bases and J gave up 5 bases, with 12 bases separating them. This CDR3 is CASSLGGDETQYF. The CDR3, as DNA: TGTGCCAGCAGCCTTGGAGGGGACGAGACCCAGTACTTC.

This clonotype has at least ten counts. The chain recombines TRBV14 with TRBJ1-5, with 8 bases matching TRBD1. The CDR3 consists of 15 residues. The trim removed 3 bases at V and 5 bases at J, leaving 6 bases unmatched. Germline V gene lookup returns CDR1 SGHDN and CDR2 FVKESK. The CDR3 spells CASSHLTGGYQPQHF. The CDR3 region has the DNA TGTGCCAGCAGCCACCTTACAGGGGGGTATCAGCCCCAGCATTTT.

This clonotype was found a few times. The rearrangement uses TRBV20-1 and TRBJ1-1, with D perhaps matching TRBD1 (5 bases). The V gene's germline CDR1 is DFQATT and CDR2 SNEGSKA (reference sequence). V was clipped by 6 bases and J by 0 bases, with 14 bases between them. There are 14 residues in the CDR3. The CDR3 coding sequence is TGCAGTGCCCCAATCGGGGCTTTGAACACTGAAGCTTTCTTT. Translating gives CSAPIGALNTEAFF.

In this sample, this clonotype turned up a few times. The gene calls are TRBV5-1 and TRBJ1-1, with a tentative D call TRBD1 (5 bases). Deletions cut 7 bases from V and 5 bases from J, with 18 bases between. CDR3 length: 14 amino acids. The germline V gene has CDR1 SGHRS and CDR2 YFSETQ. The CDR3 region is CASAPWGEGTEAFF. In DNA, the CDR3 is TGCGCCAGCGCCCCCTGGGGGGAAGGTACTGAAGCTTTCTTT. Based on the CDR3 plus reference TRBV5-1 and TRBJ1-1, the full variable domain is KAGVTQTPRYLIKTRGQQVTLSCSPISGHRSVSWYQQTPGQGLQFLFEYFSETQRNKGNFPGRFSGRQFSNSRSEMNVSTLELGDSALYLCASAPWGEGTEAFFGQGTRLTVV.

This clonotype showed up just a few times. The chain couples TRBV12-3 or TRBV12-4 to TRBJ1-1; D possibly corresponds to TRBD1 (6 bases). Trimming cost V 6 bases and J 3 bases, with 20 bases left between them. The CDR3 is made up of 16 amino acids. The CDR3 is CASSLTQDSPYTEAFF. DNA for the CDR3: TGTGCCAGCAGCCTCACGCAGGACAGCCCTTACACTGAAGCTTTCTTT.

This clonotype was counted ten times or more. The genes are TRBV29-1 and TRBJ2-1; D gene unclear. Germline V gene data show CDR1 as SQVTM and CDR2 as ANQGSEA. The CDR3 totals 14 residues. V was trimmed by 1 base and J by 1 base, leaving 8 bases between them. As DNA, the CDR3 is TGCAGCGTTGAAGGGGCATCGTCCTACAATGAGCAGTTCTTC. As protein: CSVEGASSYNEQFF.

The J gene is TRBJ2-5, the V gene TRBV28, with D tentatively TRBD1 (6 bases). Germline CDR1 MDHEN, CDR2 SYDVKM. The CDR3 sequence is 11 residues long. Trimming cost V 9 bases and J 7 bases, with 12 bases left between them. In DNA form, the CDR3 reads TGTGCCAGTTACAGGGCCGGGACCCAGTACTTC. Its protein product is CASYRAGTQYF.

This clonotype was seen many times. The chain carries TRBV20-1 and TRBJ2-5; TRBD2 matches at 12 bases. The J segment lost 5 bases and the V segment lost 0 bases, leaving 10 bases of the junction unmatched. Germline lookup yields CDR1 DFQATT and CDR2 SNEGSKA (reference sequence). The CDR3 loop spans 17 amino acids. The CDR3 DNA reads TGCAGTGCTAGAGATTTGACTAGCGGGAGCTCGGGGGAGACCCAGTACTTC. It translates to CSARDLTSGSSGETQYF.

The chain employs TRBV7-2 and TRBJ2-1; the match to TRBD1 covers 9 bases. Germline-derived CDR1 and CDR2 are SGHTA and FQGNSA. The CDR3 length is 18 residues. Trimming cost V 2 bases and J 4 bases; bases outside gene matches: 12. The CDR3 DNA is TGTGCCAGCAGCTTAAGGTCCCCGGGACAGGGCCCTTACAATGAGCAGTTCTTC. It translates to CASSLRSPGQGPYNEQFF.

There are a few counts of this clonotype. V usage is TRBV10-3 and J usage is TRBJ2-1; 9 positions match TRBD2. This CDR3 contains 17 residues. The V and J ends lost 6 bases and 6 bases, in that order; junction bases with no gene match: 15. The germline V gene has CDR1 ENHRY and CDR2 SYGVKD. The chain's CDR3 is CAIRGVPVRGGRNEQFF. The CDR3 DNA sequence: TGTGCCATCAGAGGGGTCCCTGTGCGGGGGGGCCGCAATGAGCAGTTCTTC.

This clonotype was seen a handful of times. The chain carries TRBV6-1 and TRBJ1-1; no firm D call. The V end lost 6 bases, the J end lost 2 bases, and 10 bases lay between the germline ends. CDR1 is MNHNS, CDR2 SASEGT, per germline. CDR3 length equals 13 residues. Written as DNA, the CDR3 is TGTGCCAGCAGGGCTAGGGAAAACACTGAAGCTTTCTTT. Translation: CASRARENTEAFF.

This clonotype was counted ten times or more. J is TRBJ2-4 and V is TRBV7-2; D is perhaps TRBD1 (6 bases). This CDR3 contains 13 residues. The germline V and J ends were trimmed by 8 bases and 14 bases, with 22 bases remaining between them. Germline CDR1 is SGHTA and CDR2 is FQGNSA. CDR3 loop: CASGTVAGDKEYF. The CDR3 coding sequence is TGTGCCAGCGGTACTGTAGCCGGGGACAAAGAGTACTTC.

The sample holds many counts of this clonotype. The chain's CDR3 is CASSEDYGYTF. The CDR3 coding sequence is TGTGCCAGCAGTGAAGATTATGGCTACACCTTC. J is TRBJ1-2 and V is TRBV2, with D unclear. Germline CDR1 reads SNHLY; CDR2 reads FYNNEI. CDR3 size: 11 residues. Between the trimmed V and J ends, which lost 1 base and 5 bases, there was a span of 2 bases. The full variable domain, with the rest looked up from reference TRBV2 and TRBJ1-2, is EPEVTQTPSHQVTQMGQEVILRCVPISNHLYFYWYRQILGQKVEFLVSFYNNEISEKSEIFDDQFSVERPDGSNFTLKIRSTKLEDSAMYFCASSEDYGYTFGSGTRLTVV.

A few counts support this clonotype. V usage is TRBV7-8 and J usage is TRBJ2-5; no clear D gene. The CDR3 loop spans 13 amino acids. Trimming cost V 4 bases and J 1 base, with 7 bases left between them. Germline V gene lookup returns CDR1 SGHVS and CDR2 FQNEAQ. The CDR3 DNA reads TGTGCCAGCAGCTCTGACCCCCAAGAGACCCAGTACTTC. Encoded protein: CASSSDPQETQYF. The entire variable domain, with the rest obtained from reference TRBV7-8 and TRBJ2-5, is as follows: GAGVSQSPRYKVAKRGQDVALRCDPISGHVSLFWYQQALGQGPEFLTYFQNEAQLDKSGLPSDRFFAERPEGSVSTLKIQRTQQEDSAVYLCASSSDPQETQYFGPGTRLLVL.

J is TRBJ2-2 and V is TRBV7-9, with 9 bases aligning to TRBD2. V was pared by 5 bases and J by 6 bases, with 4 bases of the junction left unmatched. The CDR3 spans 14 residues. Germline-derived CDR1 and CDR2 are SEHNR and FQNEAQ (reference sequence). DNA for the CDR3: TGTGCCAGCAGCCCGGGACTAGCCTCCGGGGAGCTGTTTTTT. Amino acids: CASSPGLASGELFF.

The chain is built from TRBV6-6 and TRBJ1-2; D remains unclear. Trimming removed 7 bases at V and 5 bases at J, with 11 bases between. The CDR3 is 12 amino acids. CDR1 and CDR2 (germline): MNHNY, SVGAGI (reference sequence). CDR3 DNA: TGTGCCAGCAACGGGGTGGGATATGGCTACACCTTC. Residues: CASNGVGYGYTF.

The chain is built from TRBV5-1 and TRBJ2-1; D gene ambiguous. Germline CDR1 and CDR2: SGHRS and YFSETQ. The CDR3 is made up of 13 amino acids. Trimming removed 2 bases at V and 4 bases at J, with 7 bases between. Here the CDR3 DNA reads TGCGCCAGCAGCTTTTACAGTTACAATGAGCAGTTCTTC. Its protein product is CASSFYSYNEQFF.